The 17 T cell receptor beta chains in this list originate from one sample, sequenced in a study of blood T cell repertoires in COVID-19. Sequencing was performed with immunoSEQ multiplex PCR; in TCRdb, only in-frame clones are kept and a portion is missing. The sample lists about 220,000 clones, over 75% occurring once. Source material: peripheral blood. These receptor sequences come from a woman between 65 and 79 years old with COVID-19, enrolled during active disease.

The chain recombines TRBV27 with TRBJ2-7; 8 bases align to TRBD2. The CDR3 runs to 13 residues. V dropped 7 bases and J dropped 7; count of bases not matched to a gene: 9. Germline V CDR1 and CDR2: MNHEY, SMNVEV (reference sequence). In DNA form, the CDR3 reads TGTGCCAGCACCCCGGGGGGGACGGGGGAGCAGTACTTC. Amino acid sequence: CASTPGGTGEQYF.

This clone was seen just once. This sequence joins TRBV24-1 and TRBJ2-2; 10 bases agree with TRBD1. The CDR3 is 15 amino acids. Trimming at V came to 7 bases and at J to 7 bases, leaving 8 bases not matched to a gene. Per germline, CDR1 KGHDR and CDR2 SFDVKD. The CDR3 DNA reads TGTGCCACCAGCCGCGGGGACAGGGGTTACGGGGAGCTGTTTTTT. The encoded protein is CATSRGDRGYGELFF.

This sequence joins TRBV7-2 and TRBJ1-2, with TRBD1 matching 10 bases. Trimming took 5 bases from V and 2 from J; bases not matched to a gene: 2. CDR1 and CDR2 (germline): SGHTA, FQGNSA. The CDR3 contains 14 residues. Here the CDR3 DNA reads TGTGCCAGCAGCACGACAGGGGGCAACTATGGCTACACCTTC. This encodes CASSTTGGNYGYTF.

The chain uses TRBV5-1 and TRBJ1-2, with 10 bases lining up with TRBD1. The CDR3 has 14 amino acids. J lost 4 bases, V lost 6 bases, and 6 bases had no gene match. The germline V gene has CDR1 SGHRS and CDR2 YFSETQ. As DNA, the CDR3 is TGCGCCAGCACCCAGTGGGACAGGGGCTATGGCTACACCTTC. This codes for CASTQWDRGYGYTF. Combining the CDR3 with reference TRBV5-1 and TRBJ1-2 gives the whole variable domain KAGVTQTPRYLIKTRGQQVTLSCSPISGHRSVSWYQQTPGQGLQFLFEYFSETQRNKGNFPGRFSGRQFSNSRSEMNVSTLELGDSALYLCASTQWDRGYGYTFGSGTRLTVV.

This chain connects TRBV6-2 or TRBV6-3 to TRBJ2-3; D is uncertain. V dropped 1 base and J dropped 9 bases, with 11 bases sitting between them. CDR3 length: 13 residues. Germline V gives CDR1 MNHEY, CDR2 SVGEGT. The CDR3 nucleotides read TGTGCCAGCAGTTACTACCCTCAGCGCACGCAGTATTTT. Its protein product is CASSYYPQRTQYF.

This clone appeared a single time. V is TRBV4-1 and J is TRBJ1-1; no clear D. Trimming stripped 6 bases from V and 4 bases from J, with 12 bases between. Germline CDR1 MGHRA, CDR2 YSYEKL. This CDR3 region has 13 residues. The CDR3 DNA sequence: TGCGCCAGCAGTCCCATCCCCGGCACTGAAGCTTTCTTT. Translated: CASSPIPGTEAFF.

CDR3 sequence (DNA): TGTGCCAGAAGTCCTATAGCGAGATCCTCCTACAATGAGCAGTTCTTC. Protein sequence: CARSPIARSSYNEQFF. The chain carries TRBV5-3 and TRBJ2-1; possibly TRBD2 for D (5 bases). TRBV5-3 is an ORF, with its function uncertain. Trimming cost V 5 bases and J 0 bases, with 15 bases left between them. This CDR3 has 16 amino acids.

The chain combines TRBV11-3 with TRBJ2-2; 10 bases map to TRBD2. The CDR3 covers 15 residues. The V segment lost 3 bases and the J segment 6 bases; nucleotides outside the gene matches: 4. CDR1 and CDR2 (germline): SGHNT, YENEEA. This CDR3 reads CASSFSAGGSGELFF. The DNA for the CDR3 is TGTGCCAGCAGCTTCTCAGCGGGGGGGTCCGGGGAGCTGTTTTTT. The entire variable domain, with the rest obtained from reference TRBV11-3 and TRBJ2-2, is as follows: EAGVVQSPRYKIIEKKQPVAFWCNPISGHNTLYWYLQNLGQGPELLIRYENEEAVDDSQLPKDRFSAERLKGVDSTLKIQPAELGDSAVYLCASSFSAGGSGELFFGEGSRLTVL.

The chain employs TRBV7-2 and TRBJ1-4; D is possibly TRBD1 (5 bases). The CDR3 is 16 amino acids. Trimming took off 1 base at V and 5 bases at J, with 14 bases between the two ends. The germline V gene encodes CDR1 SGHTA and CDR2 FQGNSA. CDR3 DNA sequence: TGTGCCAGCAGCTTAGAAATCACAGGCATAAATGAAAAACTGTTTTTT. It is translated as CASSLEITGINEKLFF.

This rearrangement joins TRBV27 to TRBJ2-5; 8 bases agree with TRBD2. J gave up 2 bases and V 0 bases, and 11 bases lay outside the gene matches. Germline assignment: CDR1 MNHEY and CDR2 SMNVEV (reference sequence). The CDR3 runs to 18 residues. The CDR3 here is CASSLSSSGISQQETQYF. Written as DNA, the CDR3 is TGTGCCAGCAGTTTATCGAGTAGCGGGATTTCCCAACAAGAGACCCAGTACTTC.

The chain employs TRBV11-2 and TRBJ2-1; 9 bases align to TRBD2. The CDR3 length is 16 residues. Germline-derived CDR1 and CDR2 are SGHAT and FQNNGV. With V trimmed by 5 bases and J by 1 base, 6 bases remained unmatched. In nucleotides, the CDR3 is TGTGCCAGCAGCGTCTTAGCGGGAGAATCCTACAATGAGCAGTTCTTC. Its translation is CASSVLAGESYNEQFF.

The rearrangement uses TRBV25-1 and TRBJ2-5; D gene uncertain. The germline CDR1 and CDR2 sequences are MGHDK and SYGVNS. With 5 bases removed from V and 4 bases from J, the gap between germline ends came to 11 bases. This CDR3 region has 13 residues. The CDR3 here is CASSPSGGETQYF. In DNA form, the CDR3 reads TGTGCCAGCAGTCCCTCGGGTGGAGAGACCCAGTACTTC.

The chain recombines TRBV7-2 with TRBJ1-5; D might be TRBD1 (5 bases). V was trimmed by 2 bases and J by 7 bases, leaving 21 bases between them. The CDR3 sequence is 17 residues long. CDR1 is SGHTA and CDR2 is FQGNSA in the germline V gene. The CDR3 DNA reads TGTGCCAGCAGCTTAAATACTCGGGTGGGGGGGAGGCAGCCCCAGCATTTT. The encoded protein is CASSLNTRVGGRQPQHF.

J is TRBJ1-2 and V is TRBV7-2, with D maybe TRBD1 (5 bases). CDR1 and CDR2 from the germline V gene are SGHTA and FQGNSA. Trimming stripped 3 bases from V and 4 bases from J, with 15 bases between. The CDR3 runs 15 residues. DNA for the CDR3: TGTGCCAGCAGCTTCTCACAGGATTTCGGCTATGGCTACACCTTC. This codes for CASSFSQDFGYGYTF.

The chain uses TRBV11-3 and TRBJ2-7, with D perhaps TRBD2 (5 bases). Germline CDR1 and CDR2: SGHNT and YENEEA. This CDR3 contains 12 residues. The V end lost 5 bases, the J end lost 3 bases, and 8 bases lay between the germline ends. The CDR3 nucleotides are TGTGCCAGCAGCCCCCGGGGCTACGAGCAGTACTTC. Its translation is CASSPRGYEQYF.

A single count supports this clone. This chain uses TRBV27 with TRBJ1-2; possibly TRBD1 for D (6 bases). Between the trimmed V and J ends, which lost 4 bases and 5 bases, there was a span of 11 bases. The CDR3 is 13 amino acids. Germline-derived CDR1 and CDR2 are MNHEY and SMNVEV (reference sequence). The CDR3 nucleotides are TGTGCCAGCAGTTGGGACATTAAGTATGGCTACACCTTC. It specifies CASSWDIKYGYTF.

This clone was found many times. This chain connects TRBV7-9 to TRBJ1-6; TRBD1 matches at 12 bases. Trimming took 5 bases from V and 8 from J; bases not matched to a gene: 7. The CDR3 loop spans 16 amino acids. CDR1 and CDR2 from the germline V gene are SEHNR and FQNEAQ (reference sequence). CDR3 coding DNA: TGTGCCAGCAGCAGCCGGGACAGGGGGCCTTATTCACCCCTCCACTTT. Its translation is CASSSRDRGPYSPLHF.